The 32 T cell receptor beta chains below come from one sample, sequenced in a study of molecular identifiers for immune sequencing clone quantification. TCRdb reprocessed the PCR reads with MiXCR, giving one entry per CDR3 protein. The sample carries hundreds of thousands of distinct CDR3 sequences, just under 20% recorded once. Material for sequencing was naive CD8+ T cells from blood, with Jurkat cell RNA spiked in. Noted subset: FACS-sorted CD8+CD4-CCR7+CD45RA+ naive T cells. These receptors were obtained from a human donor in good health. Some libraries in this study had Jurkat cell RNA spiked in.

As DNA, the CDR3 is TGTGCCAGCGGGACAGGGGATTTCTACGAGCAGTACTTC. Amino acids: CASGTGDFYEQYF. The gene calls are TRBV5-6 and TRBJ2-7, with 10 bases fitting TRBD1. CDR1 is SGHDT, CDR2 YYEEEE, per germline. J gave up 3 bases and V 7 bases, and 4 bases lay outside the gene matches. The CDR3 totals 13 residues.

About this clonotype: This is likely a read error, given that the CDR3 carries no conserved phenylalanine or tryptophan at its end. The gene calls are TRBV7-9 and TRBJ1-1; perhaps TRBD1 as D (6 bases). Deletions cut 5 bases from V and 11 bases from J, with 15 bases between. Germline CDR1 is SEHNR and CDR2 is FQNEAQ (reference sequence). The length of the CDR3 is 12 residues. The CDR3 region has the DNA TGTGCCAGCAGCCTGGACGGGGACACGGCTTTCTCT. Translated, it gives CASSLDGDTAFS.

Of note for this clonotype: A much larger clone lies one base from this, so it may be a read error. The gene calls are TRBV3-1 and TRBJ2-5; 15 positions agree with TRBD2. Looked up from germline, CDR1 is LGHDT and CDR2 is YNNKEL (reference sequence). The CDR3 consists of 18 residues. The CDR3 bases are TGTGCCATCAGCCATGGACTAGCGGGGGGGCCTTCTTCAGAGACCCAGTACTTC. This gives the protein CAISHGLAGGPSSETQYF.

In regard to this clonotype: Its ends do not fully match the called genes, so a read error is possible. The chain links TRBV6-2 or TRBV6-3 to TRBJ2-7; no clear D. The germline V gene has CDR1 MNHEY and CDR2 SVGEGT. The CDR3 covers 12 residues. The CDR3, as DNA: TGTGCCAGCAGTTACTCCGGATACGGGCAGTACTTC. Its protein is CASSYSGYGQYF.

This clonotype has only a few counts. This chain uses TRBV29-1 with TRBJ1-4, with D uncertain. CDR3 size: 12 residues. The V gene's germline CDR1 is SQVTM and CDR2 ANQGSEA. V was shortened by 7 bases and J by 6 bases, with 12 bases between the two germline ends. CDR3 amino acids: CSASGSDEKLFF. The CDR3 DNA follows: TGCAGCGCCTCCGGGAGCGATGAAAAACTGTTTTTT.

The J gene is TRBJ2-1, the V gene TRBV7-2; D is unresolved. Looked up from germline, CDR1 is SGHTA and CDR2 is FQGNSA. Trimming removed 1 base at V and 5 bases at J, with 18 bases between. The CDR3 has 17 amino acids. The CDR3, as DNA: TGTGCCAGCAGCTTAGGCCAGGTTGACCATATTAACAATGAGCAGTTCTTC. The encoded protein is CASSLGQVDHINNEQFF.

This clonotype has at least ten counts. The CDR3 sequence: CASSGWQGAYEQYF. DNA for the CDR3: TGTGCCAGCAGTGGGTGGCAGGGGGCCTACGAGCAGTACTTC. The chain is built from TRBV14 and TRBJ2-7; 7 nucleotides line up with TRBD1. CDR1 is SGHDN, CDR2 FVKESK, per germline. There are 14 residues in the CDR3. The ends lost 6 bases at V and 2 bases at J; junction bases unmatched: 7.

The chain couples TRBV19 to TRBJ2-5; no definite D call. In germline, CDR1 is LNHDA, CDR2 SQIVND (reference sequence). The V gene lost 3 bases and the J gene lost 9 bases, with 14 bases spanning the gap. This CDR3 has 13 residues. CDR3 region: CASSIPSTEAQYF. The CDR3 coding sequence is TGTGCCAGTAGTATTCCCAGCACCGAGGCCCAGTACTTC.

Details on this clonotype: A single base separates this from a much larger clone, so it may be a read error. The rearrangement uses TRBV30 and TRBJ1-3; D is possibly TRBD1 (5 bases). This CDR3 is built from 16 residues. Per the germline V gene, CDR1 is GTSNPN and CDR2 is SVGIG (reference sequence). Trimming stripped 2 bases from V and 4 bases from J, with 18 bases between. CDR3: CAWSTGRSRRGNTIYF. In DNA form, the CDR3 reads TGTGCCTGGAGTACAGGACGCAGCCGTAGGGGAAACACCATATATTTT.

The gene calls are TRBV27 and TRBJ1-1; D might be TRBD1 (6 bases). This CDR3 spans 13 amino acids. V was shortened by 3 bases and J by 6 bases, with 11 bases between the two germline ends. Germline CDR1 is MNHEY and CDR2 is SMNVEV (reference sequence). In nucleotides, the CDR3 is TGTGCCAGCAGTTTGAGGGGGGGAGCTGAAGCTTTCTTT. This encodes CASSLRGGAEAFF.

This clonotype was detected ten times or more. CDR3 DNA sequence: TGCGCCAGCAGCCAAGTTAGGAACTGGGATGAGCAGTTCTTC. Translating it yields CASSQVRNWDEQFF. The J gene is TRBJ2-1, the V gene TRBV4-3; D remains unclear. The CDR3 covers 14 residues. Germline loops: CDR1 LGHNA, CDR2 YSLEER. V lost 1 base and J 8 bases, leaving 12 bases between the germline ends.

On this clonotype: One end of the junction is discordant with germline, which a read error may explain. The genes are TRBV30 and TRBJ2-3; the match to TRBD2 covers 8 bases. The CDR3 has 15 residues. Germline CDR1 GTSNPN, CDR2 SVGIG (reference sequence). As DNA, the CDR3 is TGTGCCTGGACCGGGCCAGCGGGGGTAGCAGATACGCAGTGTTTT. Translating it yields CAWTGPAGVADTQCF. The full variable domain, completed using reference TRBV30 and TRBJ2-3, is SQTIHQWPATLVQPVGSPLSLECTVEGTSNPNLYWYRQAAGRGLQLLFYSVGIGQISSEVPQNLSASRPQDRQFILSSKKLLLSDSGFYLCAWTGPAGVADTQCFGPGTRLTVL.

In this sample, this clonotype turned up a few times. The chain recombines TRBV20-1 with TRBJ2-5; TRBD2 agrees at 10 bases. Germline V CDR1 and CDR2: DFQATT, SNEGSKA (reference sequence). The CDR3 spans 15 residues. J gave up 1 base and V 7 bases, and 9 bases lay outside the gene matches. CDR3 sequence reads: CSVGGAGGPQETQYF. The CDR3 DNA reads as TGCAGTGTTGGAGGAGCGGGAGGGCCCCAAGAGACCCAGTACTTC.

This clonotype was seen ten or more times. The chain joins TRBV3-1 to TRBJ1-1; the D is unclear. The CDR3 consists of 16 residues. The V gene lost 2 bases and the J gene lost 0 bases, with 13 bases spanning the gap. Looked up from germline, CDR1 is LGHDT and CDR2 is YNNKEL (reference sequence). CDR3 region: CASSQTRTLMNTEAFF. CDR3 bases: TGTGCCAGCAGCCAAACCAGGACTCTCATGAACACTGAAGCTTTCTTT.

Only a few counts were recorded for this clonotype. The chain links TRBV7-9 to TRBJ2-2, with 14 bases that match TRBD2. The V segment lost 6 bases and the J segment 6 bases; nucleotides outside the gene matches: 6. This CDR3 has 16 amino acids. Germline CDR1 and CDR2: SEHNR and FQNEAQ (reference sequence). CDR3 DNA: TGTGCCAGCAGGGGGACTAGCGGGAGTTTACCCGGGGAGCTGTTTTTT. This sequence encodes CASRGTSGSLPGELFF.

Ten or more counts support this clonotype. The genes are TRBV24-1 and TRBJ2-1; D gene unclear. With 4 bases removed from V and 4 bases from J, the gap between germline ends came to 4 bases. The CDR3 extends over 12 amino acids. Germline assignment: CDR1 KGHDR and CDR2 SFDVKD. The CDR3 bases are TGTGCCACCAGTGACGGTTACAATGAGCAGTTCTTC. Encoded protein: CATSDGYNEQFF.

There are many counts of this clonotype. The rearrangement links TRBV29-1 to TRBJ1-5; 8 bases are shared with TRBD1. J was trimmed by 6 bases and V by 7 bases; bases with no gene match: 5. The CDR3 sequence is 12 residues long. Germline assignment: CDR1 SQVTM and CDR2 ANQGSEA. As DNA, the CDR3 is TGCAGCGCTGGACAGGGTGGTCAGCCCCAGCATTTT. Residues: CSAGQGGQPQHF.

This clonotype was recorded many times. The chain joins TRBV7-2 to TRBJ2-7, with 14 bases fitting TRBD2. Per the germline V gene, CDR1 is SGHTA and CDR2 is FQGNSA. CDR3 size: 15 residues. Trimming cost V 5 bases and J 6 bases; bases outside gene matches: 6. CDR3 region: CASSDGLAGGSEQYF. The CDR3 DNA reads TGTGCCAGCAGCGACGGACTAGCGGGGGGTTCCGAGCAGTACTTC.

This clonotype was seen a few times. V usage is TRBV2 and J usage is TRBJ2-1; no definite D call. The CDR3 has 14 residues. Trimming left V 4 bases short and J 5 bases short, with 12 bases between. Germline V CDR1 and CDR2: SNHLY, FYNNEI. The CDR3 DNA follows: TGTGCCAGCAGTGCTTGGTTAACGGACAATGAGCAGTTCTTC. Protein product: CASSAWLTDNEQFF.

The V and J genes are TRBV6-2 or TRBV6-3 and TRBJ2-1, with TRBD2 matching 11 bases. The germline V gene encodes CDR1 MNHEY and CDR2 SVGEGT. This CDR3 contains 17 residues. V dropped 5 bases and J dropped 7; count of bases not matched to a gene: 13. The CDR3 region is CASSQTLAGVDINEQFF. CDR3 in DNA: TGTGCCAGCAGTCAAACACTAGCGGGAGTGGACATTAATGAGCAGTTCTTC.

This clonotype has only a few counts. The final CDR3 position lacks the conserved phenylalanine or tryptophan, pointing to a likely read error. The chain has TRBV6-2 or TRBV6-3 and TRBJ1-5; 9 bases match TRBD1. The germline gives CDR1 MNHEY, CDR2 SVGEGT. The CDR3 totals 15 residues. After removal of 8 bases from V and 4 bases from J, the junction contained 9 bases not matched to a gene. The CDR3 DNA is TGTGCCAGCCGCCATCCGGGACAGGGAAATCAGCCCCAGCATCTT. Translation gives CASRHPGQGNQPQHL.

With respect to this clonotype: A much more abundant neighbour one base away suggests this may be a read error. The genes are TRBV20-1 and TRBJ1-6; D gene ambiguous. The germline V gene has CDR1 DFQATT and CDR2 SNEGSKA (reference sequence). This CDR3 has 12 amino acids. CDR3 in amino acids: CSARVRDSPLRF. Written as DNA, the CDR3 is TGCAGTGCTAGAGTGAGGGATTCACCCCTCCGCTTT.

This clonotype was detected ten times or more. The gene calls are TRBV19 and TRBJ2-1, with D perhaps matching TRBD1 (6 bases). With 7 bases removed from V and 3 bases from J, the gap between germline ends came to 16 bases. Looked up from germline, CDR1 is LNHDA and CDR2 is SQIVND (reference sequence). CDR3 length: 15 amino acids. CDR3 DNA sequence: TGTGCCAGTACTGTATATGGGGGCTACTACAATGAGCAGTTCTTC. This translates into CASTVYGGYYNEQFF.

This clonotype was observed many times. CDR3 coding DNA: TGTGCCAGCACCCTAGAAATCGGACAGGCCTACCAAGAGACCCAGTACTTC. Residues: CASTLEIGQAYQETQYF. The chain combines TRBV7-2 with TRBJ2-5; 7 nucleotides align to TRBD1. The length of the CDR3 is 17 residues. Germline values: CDR1 SGHTA, CDR2 FQGNSA. With 7 bases clipped from V and 0 bases from J, the junction kept 14 bases outside the gene matches.

This clonotype was found many times. The rearrangement uses TRBV4-1 and TRBJ2-7; TRBD1 or TRBD2 may be the D gene (5 bases each). This CDR3 has 14 amino acids. Trimming removed 2 bases from V and 3 bases from J, with 11 bases in between. From germline, CDR1 is MGHRA and CDR2 YSYEKL. The chain's CDR3 is CASSQPGPSYEQYF. DNA for the CDR3: TGCGCCAGCAGCCAACCGGGACCGAGCTACGAGCAGTACTTC.

As regards this clonotype: This clone may be a read error of a much larger clone one base away. The V call is TRBV4-1, the J call TRBJ1-1, with a possible D match to TRBD1 (5 bases). The CDR3 totals 15 residues. Germline V CDR1 and CDR2: MGHRA, YSYEKL. CDR3 sequence: CTSSQAPGTNTEAFF. The CDR3 DNA follows: TGCACCAGCAGCCAAGCCCCAGGGACGAACACTGAAGCTTTCTTT.

A remark on this clonotype: A much larger clone sits a single nucleotide away, making a read error possible. The rearrangement links TRBV24-1 to TRBJ2-1; 9 nucleotides match TRBD2. Looked up from germline, CDR1 is KGHDR and CDR2 is SFDVKD. The CDR3 totals 19 residues. The CDR3 protein is CATSPTPRLAASSYNEQLF. In DNA, the CDR3 is TGTGCCACCAGTCCTACCCCGAGACTAGCGGCGAGCTCCTACAATGAGCAGCTCTTC.

This CDR3 is CASSQDKGTSGYYEQYF. Written as DNA, the CDR3 is TGCGCCAGCAGCCAAGATAAGGGGACTAGCGGCTACTACGAGCAGTACTTC. The rearrangement uses TRBV4-3 and TRBJ2-7; 11 positions match TRBD2. Per germline, CDR1 LGHNA and CDR2 YSLEER. With 0 bases clipped from V and 3 bases from J, the junction kept 7 bases outside the gene matches. The CDR3 covers 17 residues.

The gene calls are TRBV29-1 and TRBJ2-5; 7 bases match TRBD2. V was pared by 0 bases and J by 9 bases, with 13 bases of the junction left unmatched. CDR1 SQVTM and CDR2 ANQGSEA come from the germline V gene. This CDR3 is built from 15 residues. CDR3 DNA sequence: TGCAGCGTTGAAGATGGGGTACTAGCGTTGGAGGCCCAGTACTTC. Translating gives CSVEDGVLALEAQYF.

The chain combines TRBV28 with TRBJ2-7; possible D gene TRBD2, 5 bases. V gave up 3 bases and J gave up 5 bases, with 14 bases separating them. CDR3 size: 14 residues. The germline V gene encodes CDR1 MDHEN and CDR2 SYDVKM. CDR3 residues: CASSLLALRDEQYF. As DNA, the CDR3 is TGTGCCAGCAGTTTGCTAGCTTTAAGGGACGAGCAGTACTTC. Using reference TRBV28 and TRBJ2-7 for the parts outside the CDR3, the full variable domain is DVKVTQSSRYLVKRTGEKVFLECVQDMDHENMFWYRQDPGLGLRLIYFSYDVKMKEKGDIPEGYSVSREKKERFSLILESASTNQTSMYLCASSLLALRDEQYFGPGTRLTVT.

This clonotype was recorded many times. The chain is built from TRBV7-8 and TRBJ1-1, with D tentatively TRBD1 (6 bases). The germline gives CDR1 SGHVS, CDR2 FQNEAQ. The CDR3 is 15 residues long. V gave up 1 base and J gave up 3 bases, with 12 bases separating them. The CDR3 loop is CASSLEQGLYTEAFF. CDR3 in DNA: TGTGCCAGCAGCTTAGAGCAGGGGTTGTACACTGAAGCTTTCTTT.

J is TRBJ1-2 and V is TRBV19; 10 nucleotides match TRBD1. After removal of 4 bases from V and 3 bases from J, the junction contained 2 bases not matched to a gene. The CDR3 extends over 14 amino acids. CDR1 LNHDA and CDR2 SQIVND come from the germline V gene (reference sequence). CDR3 region: CASSKGTGDYGYTF. The DNA for the CDR3 is TGTGCCAGTAGTAAGGGGACAGGGGACTATGGCTACACCTTC.